These 18 T cell receptor beta chains were all obtained from the same sample, sequenced in a study of T cells after yellow fever vaccination. MiXCR was run by TCRdb on the 5' RACE reads, yielding one entry per CDR3 protein. This table has about 250,000 distinct CDR3 sequences, around 3.5% appearing once. Sample: PBMCs, taken 15 days after the yellow fever booster vaccination. These receptors all come from a man between 18 and 29 years old who received the YFV17D yellow fever vaccine.

In this sample, this clonotype turned up many times. The chain links TRBV7-2 to TRBJ2-2; D is uncertain. Per germline, CDR1 SGHTA and CDR2 FQGNSA. CDR3 length equals 15 residues. The ends were cut back, 1 base at V and 2 bases at J, with 8 bases in the middle. The CDR3 region is CASSLGVLNTGELFF. The CDR3 DNA is TGTGCCAGCAGCTTAGGGGTCTTAAACACCGGGGAGCTGTTTTTT.

A single count supports this clonotype. The chain carries TRBV20-1 and TRBJ1-1; a possible D gene is TRBD1 (6 bases). The V gene lost 1 base and the J gene lost 4 bases, with 13 bases spanning the gap. This CDR3 has 14 residues. Germline V gene lookup returns CDR1 DFQATT and CDR2 SNEGSKA (reference sequence). CDR3 amino acids: CSARVGGASTEAFF. The DNA for the CDR3 is TGCAGTGCTAGAGTAGGGGGGGCGAGCACTGAAGCTTTCTTT.

This clonotype was seen repeatedly, ten times or more. The genes are TRBV5-1 and TRBJ1-2, with unresolved D. The CDR3 totals 14 residues. Germline loops: CDR1 SGHRS, CDR2 YFSETQ. Trimming left V 0 bases short and J 8 bases short, with 14 bases between. The CDR3 spells CASSLAWGGYGYTF. CDR3 nucleotide sequence: TGCGCCAGCAGCTTGGCTTGGGGAGGCTACGGCTACACCTTC.

This clonotype was counted many times. The rearrangement uses TRBV5-1 and TRBJ2-3, with D possibly called TRBD1 or TRBD2 (5 bases each). The V end lost 1 base, the J end lost 0 bases, and 9 bases lay between the germline ends. CDR3 length: 15 amino acids. Per the germline V gene, CDR1 is SGHRS and CDR2 is YFSETQ. DNA for the CDR3: TGCGCCAGCAGCTTGACGGGGCTTAGCACAGATACGCAGTATTTT. Encoded protein: CASSLTGLSTDTQYF.

This clonotype showed up many times. The chain links TRBV11-2 to TRBJ1-1; no clear D. Germline lookup yields CDR1 SGHAT and CDR2 FQNNGV. This CDR3 comprises 14 residues. V lost 7 bases to trimming and J lost 2 bases, with 14 bases between them. CDR3 residues: CASNPYLGNTEAFF. As DNA, the CDR3 is TGTGCCAGCAACCCCTACTTGGGAAACACTGAAGCTTTCTTT.

This clonotype was seen repeatedly, ten times or more. This chain joins TRBV29-1 and TRBJ2-1; D perhaps matches TRBD1 (6 bases). Germline assignment: CDR1 SQVTM and CDR2 ANQGSEA. CDR3 length: 16 residues. Trimming took off 6 bases at V and 0 bases at J, with 18 bases between the two ends. The CDR3 DNA reads TGCAGCGTCCTCCCCCCACAGGGAAGCTCCTACAATGAGCAGTTCTTC. Encoded protein: CSVLPPQGSSYNEQFF.

This clonotype was observed many times. The chain carries TRBV18 and TRBJ2-7; D may be TRBD1 or TRBD2 (5 bases each). V dropped 6 bases and J dropped 1 base, with 13 bases sitting between them. Germline lookup yields CDR1 KGHSH and CDR2 LQKENI. The CDR3 is made up of 14 amino acids. The CDR3 loop is CASSPLGESYEQYV. In nucleotides, the CDR3 is TGTGCCAGCTCTCCGCTGGGGGAATCCTACGAGCAGTACGTC.

This clonotype was found many times. V gene TRBV12-3 or TRBV12-4 combines with J gene TRBJ2-5; D is unclear. V lost 3 bases and J 4 bases, leaving 9 bases between the germline ends. This CDR3 is built from 13 residues. The CDR3 DNA is TGTGCCAGCAGTTTCCTGGAGCGAGAGACCCAGTACTTC. This codes for CASSFLERETQYF.

This clonotype was found many times. This sequence joins TRBV5-1 and TRBJ1-6; D remains ambiguous. The CDR3 is 16 amino acids. The V end lost 0 bases, the J end lost 9 bases, and 16 bases lay between the germline ends. CDR1 and CDR2 (germline): SGHRS, YFSETQ. The DNA for the CDR3 is TGCGCCAGCAGCTTGGTAGGTGCAGGTAGCATTTCACCCCTCCACTTT. Translating gives CASSLVGAGSISPLHF.

This clonotype has ten or more counts. This chain connects TRBV5-1 to TRBJ1-5, with D hard to call. This CDR3 has 13 amino acids. The V end was cut by 4 bases, the J end by 5 bases, with 10 bases between. Germline loops: CDR1 SGHRS, CDR2 YFSETQ. The CDR3 nucleotides are TGCGCCAGCAGCAAAAACGCGGATCAGCCCCAGCATTTT. The encoded protein is CASSKNADQPQHF.

This clonotype was seen at least ten times. The rearrangement links TRBV6-1 to TRBJ1-2; D is unclear. The V and J ends lost 6 bases and 7 bases respectively, with 15 bases between them. The CDR3 consists of 13 residues. CDR1 is MNHNS, CDR2 SASEGT, per germline. The chain's CDR3 is CASREPGGSGYTF. CDR3 DNA: TGTGCCAGCAGGGAGCCAGGCGGAAGTGGCTACACCTTC.

As concerns this clonotype: This may stem from a read error, because a much larger clone lies one nucleotide away. The chain is built from TRBV10-3 and TRBJ1-3, with D unresolved. The CDR3 runs 11 residues. CDR1 and CDR2 from the germline V gene are ENHRY and SYGVKD. Trimming left V 10 bases short and J 4 bases short, with 8 bases between. Written as DNA, the CDR3 is TGTGCCAACGTTCTCGGAAACACCATATATTTT. Translation gives CANVLGNTIYF.

This clonotype was seen at least ten times. J is TRBJ1-3 and V is TRBV5-1; D not certain. The CDR3 totals 17 residues. V was pared by 0 bases and J by 0 bases, with 13 bases between. Germline V gene sequence: CDR1 SGHRS, CDR2 YFSETQ. CDR3 loop: CASSLDAWDLSGNTIYF. DNA of the CDR3: TGCGCCAGCAGCTTGGACGCGTGGGATCTCTCTGGAAACACCATATATTTT.

The chain joins TRBV7-2 to TRBJ2-7, with D possibly being TRBD1 or TRBD2 (6 bases each). The CDR3 runs 14 residues. Germline V gene data show CDR1 as SGHTA and CDR2 as FQGNSA. The V end lost 5 bases, the J end lost 1 base, and 12 bases lay between the germline ends. The CDR3 spells CASSPGATSYEQYF. CDR3 bases: TGTGCCAGCAGCCCGGGGGCCACGTCCTACGAGCAGTACTTC.

In its sample, this clonotype was seen many times. The V gene is TRBV7-3, the J gene TRBJ2-1; 9 bases match TRBD2. Looked up from germline, CDR1 is SGHTA and CDR2 is FQGTGA. The length of the CDR3 is 15 residues. Trimming at V came to 5 bases and at J to 6 bases, leaving 8 bases not matched to a gene. As DNA, the CDR3 is TGTGCCAGCAGCAGTAGCGGGGGTCCCGGCAATGAGCAGTTCTTC. As protein: CASSSSGGPGNEQFF. The complete variable domain, with remaining parts taken from reference TRBV7-3 and TRBJ2-1, reads GAGVSQTPSNKVTEKGKYVELRCDPISGHTALYWYRQSLGQGPEFLIYFQGTGAADDSGLPNDRFFAVRPEGSVSTLKIQRTERGDSAVYLCASSSSGGPGNEQFFGPGTRLTVL.

Ten or more counts support this clonotype. CDR3: CASSRGESNSPLHF. CDR3 sequence (DNA): TGTGCCAGCAGCCGAGGGGAATCCAATTCACCCCTCCACTTT. This rearrangement joins TRBV3-1 to TRBJ1-6; the D gene is possibly TRBD1 (5 bases). This CDR3 is built from 14 residues. Germline V lookup: CDR1 LGHDT, CDR2 YNNKEL (reference sequence). The V gene lost 4 bases and the J gene lost 7 bases, with 11 bases spanning the gap.

The gene calls are TRBV6-6 and TRBJ1-5; weak D call: TRBD1 (5 bases). The CDR3 runs to 13 residues. Deletions cut 5 bases from V and 6 bases from J, with 11 bases between. The germline CDR1 and CDR2 sequences are MNHNY and SVGAGI (reference sequence). The CDR3: CASSVGQTQPQHF. CDR3 nucleotide sequence: TGTGCCAGCAGTGTGGGGCAGACTCAGCCCCAGCATTTT.

This clonotype was seen only a few times. This chain uses TRBV4-1 with TRBJ2-5; D not certain. This CDR3 contains 15 residues. In germline, CDR1 is MGHRA, CDR2 YSYEKL. V was shortened by 1 base and J by 1 base, with 10 bases between the two germline ends. Here the CDR3 DNA reads TGCGCCAGCAGCCAAGGGAATAACCCCCAAGAGACCCAGTACTTC. It is translated as CASSQGNNPQETQYF.